This TCR beta chain was observed in a study of blood T cell repertoires in COVID-19 (dated by TCRdb to about 2020). Regarding the study in general: The collaborator samples originated in the United States, Italy and Spain and spanned the acute and convalescent phases of COVID-19. The prospective study material was composed of cDNA or gDNA derived from T cells, B-cell-depleted T cells, or PBMCs. Subjects who had been exposed to COVID-19, were actively infected with it, or had recovered from it provided the deeply sampled blood TCRbeta repertoires that made up the dataset. The repertoires were released in a freely available public database meant as a resource for research on the immune response to SARS-CoV-2. The samples were drawn from the first 160 participants of the ongoing ImmuneRACE study and from 950 to 1,500 subjects provided by 6 global collaborators. The sample metadata nearly always contained a de-identified subject ID, COVID-19 status, age in years and sex. Where available, HLA class I and class II types were obtained from metadata supplied by the sample provider rather than from assay-based typing.

For this clone: The clone's antigen remains unknown. Base qualities were left out, and no much larger clone turns up one base away.

Results the study describes overall, beyond this receptor: The amount of clinical and demographic metadata varied by source and participant and was provided uncurated.

TCRbeta CDR3 regions were amplified from genomic DNA using the immunoSEQ Assay, a bias-controlled multiplex PCR. In the paper's pipeline: Nucleated cell counts per sample were estimated from amplification of reference gene primers within the assay. Sequence reads were collapsed and filtered to measure the absolute abundance of every unique TCRbeta CDR3 rearrangement. For each sample, productive Simpson clonality was calculated by taking the square root of Simpson's diversity index across productive rearrangements. In its TCRdb copy, this immuneACCESS table keeps in-frame sequences only and misses some clones. Where compared with another copy, unresolved V genes explain less than half of these, and the others have no known cause. The DNA gave D and trimming, while V, J and clone size come from that table. Present in this sample are under 250,000 clones, roughly 88% of which were seen just once. The ten most abundant clones make up approximately 5.5% of the sample.

One collaborating source in Seattle enrolled patients while the patients were actively infected and followed the patients over time throughout the course of disease. Whole blood was collected in K2EDTA tubes by collaborating institutions according to the institutions' own protocols. Collaborator samples were shipped for TCRbeta analysis as frozen whole blood, isolated PBMCs, or DNA extracted from either sample type. Reading the germline V gene gives CDR1 MDHEN and CDR2 SYDVKM. Counted from cysteine to phenylalanine, this CDR3 has 17 amino acids. The retained sequence is limited to the CDR3, 51 bases, with the frame set at the first base. Germline trimming amounts to 2 bases on V and 4 bases on J, with 11 as the count of junction bases outside the gene matches.

This chain joins TRBV28 to TRBJ1-2; 9 junctional bases match TRBD1. This TCR derives from a woman aged 80 or older with COVID-19, enrolled during active disease. The sequenced sample was peripheral blood. The bases are TGTGCCAGCAGTTTAGGAGGTACAGGGGGCGTTGGCTATGGCTACACCTTC. This translates into CASSLGGTGGVGYGYTF.